The 15 T cell receptor beta chains presented below share a single source sample, sequenced in a study of PD-L1 blockade in urothelial cancer. This table comes from immunoSEQ multiplex PCR, and its TCRdb copy is limited to in-frame clones, with some not included. The table lists 35,000 to 50,000 clones, around 80% of them singletons, with roughly 15% in the top ten. Time point in this sample: pretreatment peripheral blood. Sequences were derived from PBMCs, sampled around atezolizumab (anti-PD-L1) treatment. The source of these receptors is a man in his 60s with urothelial cancer.

V usage is TRBV28 and J usage is TRBJ1-5, with D possibly TRBD1 on 6 matching bases. The CDR3 covers 16 residues. The germline gives CDR1 MDHEN, CDR2 SYDVKM. V shed 3 bases and J shed 2 bases, with 14 bases lying between them. The CDR3 loop is CASSFVGGSGNQPQHF. In DNA, the CDR3 is TGTGCCAGCAGTTTTGTTGGGGGCTCGGGCAATCAGCCCCAGCATTTT. Looking up the rest from reference TRBV28 and TRBJ1-5 gives the full variable domain: DVKVTQSSRYLVKRTGEKVFLECVQDMDHENMFWYRQDPGLGLRLIYFSYDVKMKEKGDIPEGYSVSREKKERFSLILESASTNQTSMYLCASSFVGGSGNQPQHFGDGTRLSIL.

With regard to this clone: The germline gene is not matched at one end of the junction; a read error may be the cause. The chain combines TRBV7-7 with TRBJ2-5; possibly TRBD1 for D (5 bases). This CDR3 region has 14 residues. In germline, CDR1 is SSHAT, CDR2 FNYEAQ (reference sequence). CDR3 region: CASSQGTNQETQYF. CDR3 DNA sequence: TGTGCTAGCAGCCAGGGTACTAATCAAGAGACCCAGTACTTC.

A single count supports this clone. The CDR3 spells CASSLALATGSFRYEQYF. CDR3 nucleotide sequence: TGTGCCAGCAGCTTGGCTTTGGCGACAGGGTCCTTTCGCTACGAGCAGTACTTC. V usage is TRBV5-6 and J usage is TRBJ2-7; 7 bases map to TRBD1. Trimming removed 0 bases from V and 3 bases from J; junction bases left unmatched: 15. The germline V gene has CDR1 SGHDT and CDR2 YYEEEE. This CDR3 spans 18 amino acids.

The genes are TRBV30 and TRBJ2-7; the D is unclear. CDR1 GTSNPN and CDR2 SVGIG come from the germline V gene (reference sequence). Between the trimmed V and J ends, which lost 0 bases and 2 bases, there was a span of 11 bases. The CDR3 is 14 residues long. The DNA for the CDR3 is TGTGCCTGGAGTGTAGCCGACAAGACCTACGAGCAGTACTTC. Translation gives CAWSVADKTYEQYF.

The V gene is TRBV28, the J gene TRBJ2-1; 13 bases map to TRBD2. V shed 10 bases and J 4 bases; nucleotides not matched to a gene: 10. The CDR3 is 16 amino acids. Germline V gene sequence: CDR1 MDHEN, CDR2 SYDVKM. The CDR3 nucleotides read TGTGCCACTCGGACTAGCGGGAGTCGGGCTTACAATGAGCAGTTCTTC. Protein sequence: CATRTSGSRAYNEQFF.

The chain combines TRBV7-9 with TRBJ2-7, with D uncertain. V dropped 0 bases and J dropped 6 bases, with 9 bases sitting between them. The CDR3 is 13 amino acids. Looked up from germline, CDR1 is SEHNR and CDR2 is FQNEAQ (reference sequence). Written as DNA, the CDR3 is TGTGCCAGCAGCTTAGCGTCCGTCGGCGAGCAGTACTTC. Translating it yields CASSLASVGEQYF.

The rearrangement links TRBV27 to TRBJ2-7; 9 bases map to TRBD1. This CDR3 has 15 residues. V gave up 5 bases and J gave up 0 bases; unmatched junction bases: 5. The germline V gene has CDR1 MNHEY and CDR2 SMNVEV (reference sequence). CDR3 bases: TGTGCCAGCAGTCGGGGGGACAGGGACTCCTACGAGCAGTACTTC. This encodes CASSRGDRDSYEQYF.

This clone was picked up a small number of times. The chain couples TRBV11-2 to TRBJ2-5, with TRBD2 as a possible D gene (7 bases). Trimming cost V 5 bases and J 4 bases, with 17 bases left between them. CDR1 and CDR2 (germline): SGHAT, FQNNGV. This CDR3 is 15 amino acids long. Here the CDR3 reads CASSPRGAQGETQYF. DNA for the CDR3: TGTGCCAGCAGCCCACGGGGGGCGCAAGGAGAGACCCAGTACTTC.

The chain carries TRBV27 and TRBJ1-5; possibly TRBD1 for D (5 bases). The CDR3 spans 16 residues. Germline lookup yields CDR1 MNHEY and CDR2 SMNVEV (reference sequence). V was pared by 5 bases and J by 1 base, with 15 bases between. CDR3 bases: TGTGCCAGCAGTAGTTCAGGAGGGGTAAGCAATCAGCCCCAGCATTTT. It specifies CASSSSGGVSNQPQHF.

This clone occurred a few times. This chain uses TRBV11-2 with TRBJ1-5, with 8 bases aligning to TRBD1. With 3 bases clipped from V and 3 bases from J, the junction kept 4 bases outside the gene matches. The CDR3 loop spans 15 amino acids. Looked up from germline, CDR1 is SGHAT and CDR2 is FQNNGV. DNA of the CDR3: TGTGCCAGCAGCTTTGGGACAGGCCTCAATCAGCCCCAGCATTTT. Encoded protein: CASSFGTGLNQPQHF.

The chain uses TRBV7-2 and TRBJ1-4; D perhaps matches TRBD1 (5 bases). Germline assignment: CDR1 SGHTA and CDR2 FQGNSA. Trimming stripped 5 bases from V and 4 bases from J, with 17 bases between. The CDR3 extends over 16 amino acids. For the CDR3, the DNA is TGTGCCAGCAGCCCTGGGACTGCCCTCTTTAATGAAAAACTGTTTTTT. Translation gives CASSPGTALFNEKLFF.

This rearrangement joins TRBV2 to TRBJ2-7; D is perhaps TRBD1 (6 bases). The CDR3 totals 12 residues. Trimming left V 8 bases short and J 1 base short, with 9 bases between. Germline V gives CDR1 SNHLY, CDR2 FYNNEI. The CDR3 coding sequence is TGTGCCAGCGCCACAGGGTCCTACGAGCAGTACTTC. It specifies CASATGSYEQYF. The full variable domain, with the rest looked up from reference TRBV2 and TRBJ2-7, is EPEVTQTPSHQVTQMGQEVILRCVPISNHLYFYWYRQILGQKVEFLVSFYNNEISEKSEIFDDQFSVERPDGSNFTLKIRSTKLEDSAMYFCASATGSYEQYFGPGTRLTVT.

The chain employs TRBV7-8 and TRBJ2-7; tentatively, D is TRBD2 (5 bases). Germline V gene sequence: CDR1 SGHVS, CDR2 FQNEAQ. This CDR3 is built from 14 residues. V was pared by 4 bases and J by 2 bases, with 12 bases between. CDR3 protein: CASSSYWETYEQYF. CDR3 sequence (DNA): TGTGCCAGCAGCTCCTATTGGGAGACCTACGAGCAGTACTTC.

The chain carries TRBV7-8 and TRBJ2-1; D may be TRBD2 (6 bases). Germline assignment: CDR1 SGHVS and CDR2 FQNEAQ. This CDR3 region has 15 residues. V was pared by 5 bases and J by 9 bases, with 20 bases between. The CDR3 is CASSPGRAGIGEQFF. The CDR3 DNA sequence: TGTGCCAGCAGCCCCGGCAGGGCGGGAATTGGTGAGCAGTTCTTC.

In this sample, this clone turned up once. J is TRBJ2-3 and V is TRBV27, with a weak D call TRBD1 (5 bases). Germline V gene data show CDR1 as MNHEY and CDR2 as SMNVEV (reference sequence). The CDR3 runs 14 residues. The ends were cut back, 4 bases at V and 7 bases at J, with 15 bases in the middle. DNA for the CDR3: TGTGCCAGCAGTTCCCACAGGCCAAGAAATACGCAGTATTTT. Its protein is CASSSHRPRNTQYF.